The TCR beta chain under discussion was sequenced for a study of OX40 agonist ivuxolimab in advanced cancers. Study-level background: Every 2 weeks, patients got intravenous ivuxolimab at one of six dose levels (0.01-10 mg/kg).

Trimming shortened V by 3 bases and J by 0 bases, and 9 bases separated the two germline ends. The germline V gene encodes CDR1 SGHRS and CDR2 YFSETQ. This CDR3 spans 14 amino acids. This table comes from immunoSEQ multiplex PCR, and its TCRdb copy is limited to in-frame clones, with some not included. Of tens of thousands of clones detected, 65% to 85% appear once; the ten largest clones hold about 1.8%. Broader study findings: Fewer expanded clones were found on average in CD4+ than in CD8+ T cells.

As regards this clone: Antigen specificity is unknown.

The receptor's source is an adult with an advanced solid tumor such as melanoma, head and neck, liver or kidney cancer. Sequences were derived from CD4+ or CD8+ T cells sorted from blood, sampled in a trial of the OX40 agonist ivuxolimab. The chain recombines TRBV5-1 with TRBJ1-1; possible D gene TRBD1, 6 bases. CDR3 amino acids: CASSWDNMNTEAFF. DNA of the CDR3: TGCGCCAGCAGCTGGGACAACATGAACACTGAAGCTTTCTTT.